This T cell receptor beta chain was documented in a study of OX40 agonist ivuxolimab in advanced cancers. The V end lost 4 bases, the J end lost 2 bases, and 17 bases lay between the germline ends. Per the germline V gene, CDR1 is SGDLS and CDR2 is YYNGEE. The CDR3 totals 16 residues. Data came from immunoSEQ multiplex PCR; TCRdb stores just in-frame clones and leaves some out. The table includes about 86,000 clones, roughly 85% detected once. The chain has TRBV9 and TRBJ2-3; possible D gene TRBD2, 5 bases. This receptor was obtained from an adult with an advanced solid tumor such as melanoma, head and neck, liver or kidney cancer. The sequenced sample was CD4+ or CD8+ T cells sorted from blood, obtained in a trial of the OX40 agonist ivuxolimab. The CDR3 coding sequence is TGTGCCAGCAGCTCTTCACAAGGAGGATTCACAGATACGCAGTATTTT. This encodes CASSSSQGGFTDTQYF.